The clone carrying this T cell receptor beta chain showed up just a few times. Its antigen is undetermined. V trimming: 7 bases; J trimming: 3 bases; junction bases outside the gene matches: 8. The CDR3 is 14 residues long. Looked up from germline, CDR1 is SGHRS and CDR2 is YFSETQ. Individual cDNA molecules were tagged with unique molecular identifiers, the study reported. One entry per CDR3 protein results from TCRdb running MiXCR on the 5' RACE reads. The table shows around 80,000 distinct CDR3 sequences, with roughly an eighth occurring only once. This specimen comes from a study of early T cells in non-severe SARS-CoV-2 infection. Study observations and caveats: VDJdb-based annotation leaned toward anti-spike CD8 responses and missed private and CD4 specificities.

The TCR comes from an adult who was a healthcare worker with PCR-confirmed SARS-CoV-2 infection or an uninfected control (not recorded which). What was sequenced was whole blood. J is TRBJ2-3 and V is TRBV5-1, with 7 bases matching TRBD1. The CDR3, as DNA: TGCGCCAGCCAGGTGGCAGGGGGAACAGATACGCAGTATTTT. Residues: CASQVAGGTDTQYF.